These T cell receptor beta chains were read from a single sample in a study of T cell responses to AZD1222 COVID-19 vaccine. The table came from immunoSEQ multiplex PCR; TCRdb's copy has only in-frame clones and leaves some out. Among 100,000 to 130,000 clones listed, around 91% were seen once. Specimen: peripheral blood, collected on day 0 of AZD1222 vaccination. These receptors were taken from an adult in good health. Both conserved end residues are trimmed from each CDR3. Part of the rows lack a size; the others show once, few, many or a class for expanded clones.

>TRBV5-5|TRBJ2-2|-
ASSSRGGGDTGELF
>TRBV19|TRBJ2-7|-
ASSIDRREQY
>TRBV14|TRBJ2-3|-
ASSQHRWTGHKSDTQY
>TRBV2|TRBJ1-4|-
ASAWDISNEKLF
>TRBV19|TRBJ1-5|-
ASSIGGGQGNQPQH
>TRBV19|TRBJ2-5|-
ASSSGTRHRGTQY
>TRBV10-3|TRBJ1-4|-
AIGQANEKLF
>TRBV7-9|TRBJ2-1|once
ASSLGVSSGGVDEQF
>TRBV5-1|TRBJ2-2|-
ASSLVGTGELF
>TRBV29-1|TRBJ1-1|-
SVEIQGGTEAF
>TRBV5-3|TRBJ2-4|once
ARSWAGGPENIQY
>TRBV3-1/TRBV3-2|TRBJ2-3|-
ASSHNTGKPPDTQY
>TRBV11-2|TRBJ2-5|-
ASSLVAGGQETQY
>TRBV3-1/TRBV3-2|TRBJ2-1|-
ASSQGRVSYNEQF
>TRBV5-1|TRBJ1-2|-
ASSWTEPYGYT
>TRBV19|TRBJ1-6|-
ASSSGTWDSPLH
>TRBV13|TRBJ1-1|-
ASSLEGTGTEAF
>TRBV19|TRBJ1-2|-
ASSIGGVYGYT
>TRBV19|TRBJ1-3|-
ASSFLSGNTIY
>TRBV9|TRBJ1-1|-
ASSERQGLNTEAF
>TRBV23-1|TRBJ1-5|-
ASSHPPGQCIRSNQPQH
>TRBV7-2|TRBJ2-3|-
ASSLRGIGGVRSTDTQY
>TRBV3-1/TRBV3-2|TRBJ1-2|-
ASSRGEGYGYT
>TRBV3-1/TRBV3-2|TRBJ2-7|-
ASSPHRDTNYEQY
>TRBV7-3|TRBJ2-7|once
ASSPGTSAYEQY
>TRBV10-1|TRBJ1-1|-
ASRNRGKGAF
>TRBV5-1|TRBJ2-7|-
ASTPGTSGSSYEQY
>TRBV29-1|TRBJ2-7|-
SVTGVYEQY
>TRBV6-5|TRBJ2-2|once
AVGSTNTGELF
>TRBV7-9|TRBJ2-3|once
ASTPTSGGLNTQY
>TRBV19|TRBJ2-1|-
ASSIFVISVDEQF
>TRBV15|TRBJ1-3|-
ATSRDLAGLGNTIY
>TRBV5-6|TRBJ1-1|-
ASSLLPNTEAF
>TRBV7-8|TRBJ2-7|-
ASSLGTRNDYEQY
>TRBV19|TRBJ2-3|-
ASTSGGDTQY
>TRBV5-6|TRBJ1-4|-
ASTDRGMDEKLF
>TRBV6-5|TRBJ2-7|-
ASRDSISYEQY
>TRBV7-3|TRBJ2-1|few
ASSWKYNEQF
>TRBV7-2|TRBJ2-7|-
ASSQFARGLPYEQY
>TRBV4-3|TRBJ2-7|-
ASSQGRGVAYEQY
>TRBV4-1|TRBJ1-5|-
ASSQARGAGIGDQPQH
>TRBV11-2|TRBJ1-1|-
ASSLSIERGSDTEAF
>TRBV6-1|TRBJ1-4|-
ASSETSATNEKLF
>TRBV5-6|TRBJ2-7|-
ASSLSSGPLTEQY
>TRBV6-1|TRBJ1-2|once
ASSEQGGRANYGYT
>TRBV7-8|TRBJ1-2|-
ASSLGSTNYGYT
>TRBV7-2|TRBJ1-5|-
ASSPTGTANQPQH
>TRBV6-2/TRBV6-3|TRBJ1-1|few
ASSRPLGAGHEAF
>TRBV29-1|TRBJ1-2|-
SVPTGTGDGYT
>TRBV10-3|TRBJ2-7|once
AISGRGEQY
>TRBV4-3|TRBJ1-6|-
ASSQAGHNLSPLH
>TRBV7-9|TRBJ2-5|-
ASSPSTVVETQY
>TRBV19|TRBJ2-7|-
ASSIEGTSYEQY
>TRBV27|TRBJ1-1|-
ASTRQGENTEAF